This TCR beta chain came from a study of blood T cell repertoires in COVID-19. Turning to the study itself: Acute-phase and convalescent COVID-19 samples originated in the United States, Italy and Spain. Nucleic acid was either cDNA or gDNA, and it came from T cells, B-cell-depleted T cells, or PBMCs.

The V end lost 2 bases, the J end lost 6 bases, and 8 bases lay between the germline ends. The V gene's germline CDR1 is KGHDR and CDR2 SFDVKD. The CDR3 loop spans 13 amino acids. Original data processing: Estimates of nucleated cell counts were drawn from the amplification of reference gene primers. The data were produced by immunoSEQ multiplex PCR, yet TCRdb's version contains in-frame clones alone and is incomplete. V and J calls and clone size are given by that table; D and trimming were obtained from the DNA. The table records over 200,000 clones, roughly 80% of them present only once. The clonotype was recovered from a human donor in a cohort sampled during active COVID-19. Sequencing input: peripheral blood. The genes are TRBV24-1 and TRBJ2-3; D gene uncertain. Here the CDR3 reads CATSDSPGDTQYF. The CDR3 nucleotides read TGTGCCACCAGTGATTCCCCCGGGGATACGCAGTATTTT.